Below are 9 T cell receptor beta chains sequenced from a single sample in a study of blood T cell repertoires in COVID-19. Assay used: immunoSEQ multiplex PCR; TCRdb lists only in-frame clones, some missing. This table holds some 250,000 clones, over 70% found once. Sample: peripheral blood. These receptors originate from a woman of 80 years or more with acute or convalescent COVID-19.

The chain joins TRBV30 to TRBJ2-7; D possibly corresponds to TRBD1 (7 bases). This CDR3 spans 18 amino acids. Trimming removed 2 bases at V and 0 bases at J, with 23 bases between. CDR1 and CDR2 (germline): GTSNPN, SVGIG (reference sequence). CDR3 in DNA: TGTGCCTGGAGTATCCGCAGAACCGAGCAGGGGGGCTCCTACGAGCAGTACTTC. It specifies CAWSIRRTEQGGSYEQYF.

There are a few counts of this clone. This sequence joins TRBV27 and TRBJ2-3, with D maybe TRBD2 (6 bases). The germline CDR1 and CDR2 sequences are MNHEY and SMNVEV (reference sequence). The CDR3 is 15 residues long. V gave up 4 bases and J gave up 0 bases, with 11 bases separating them. Here the CDR3 reads CASSSPGTSTDTQYF. As DNA, the CDR3 is TGTGCCAGCAGTTCCCCCGGGACTAGCACAGATACGCAGTATTTT.

The chain employs TRBV15 and TRBJ2-1; 7 nucleotides agree with TRBD2. Trimming took 0 bases from V and 7 from J; bases not matched to a gene: 6. The germline V gene has CDR1 LNHNV and CDR2 YYDKDF (reference sequence). The CDR3 length is 15 residues. The CDR3 region is CATSREREIWNEQFF. The CDR3 bases are TGTGCCACCAGCAGAGAGCGGGAGATATGGAATGAGCAGTTCTTC.

V and J are TRBV19 and TRBJ1-5; maybe TRBD1 (5 bases). The V gene's germline CDR1 is LNHDA and CDR2 SQIVND (reference sequence). Trimming shortened V by 0 bases and J by 6 bases, and 9 bases separated the two germline ends. This CDR3 is built from 14 residues. For the CDR3, the DNA is TGTGCCAGTAGTATAGATTCAGGGCTTCAGCCCCAGCATTTT. It translates to CASSIDSGLQPQHF.

This clone was seen more than once but under ten times. This chain connects TRBV5-1 to TRBJ2-1; 9 bases agree with TRBD1. With 4 bases clipped from V and 2 bases from J, the junction kept 4 bases outside the gene matches. Per germline, CDR1 SGHRS and CDR2 YFSETQ. The CDR3 is 15 residues long. This CDR3 reads CASSPGQGTYNEQFF. The CDR3 DNA reads TGCGCCAGCAGCCCCGGACAGGGGACCTACAATGAGCAGTTCTTC.

The chain is built from TRBV10-3 and TRBJ1-1; D may be TRBD1 (6 bases). Trimming cost V 7 bases and J 1 base, with 10 bases left between them. Germline assignment: CDR1 ENHRY and CDR2 SYGVKD. The CDR3 length is 13 residues. This chain's CDR3 is CAITQTGNTEAFF. CDR3 coding DNA: TGTGCCATCACCCAGACAGGGAACACTGAAGCTTTCTTT.

CDR3 amino acids: CASSQGQVYGYTF. CDR3 sequence (DNA): TGCGCCAGCAGCCAAGGACAGGTCTATGGCTACACCTTC. This rearrangement joins TRBV4-1 to TRBJ1-2, with D possibly TRBD1 on 6 matching bases. CDR3 size: 13 residues. Trimming removed 1 base at V and 4 bases at J, with 7 bases between. Germline V gene lookup returns CDR1 MGHRA and CDR2 YSYEKL.

CDR3 nucleotides: TGTGCCAGCAGCCAATCTCAGGGGCTCTACGAGCAGTACTTC. This codes for CASSQSQGLYEQYF. V and J are TRBV14 and TRBJ2-7, with a possible D match to TRBD1 (6 bases). The ends were cut back, 2 bases at V and 3 bases at J, with 11 bases in the middle. Germline V gene data show CDR1 as SGHDN and CDR2 as FVKESK. CDR3 size: 14 residues.

This clone occurred a few times. CDR3 coding DNA: TGTGCCAGCAGCCTCGCCCCGGAGTATGGCTACACCTTC. Encoded protein: CASSLAPEYGYTF. This rearrangement joins TRBV7-3 to TRBJ1-2; D not resolved. V dropped 5 bases and J dropped 5 bases, with 12 bases sitting between them. The CDR3 sequence is 13 residues long. Germline V gene data show CDR1 as SGHTA and CDR2 as FQGTGA.